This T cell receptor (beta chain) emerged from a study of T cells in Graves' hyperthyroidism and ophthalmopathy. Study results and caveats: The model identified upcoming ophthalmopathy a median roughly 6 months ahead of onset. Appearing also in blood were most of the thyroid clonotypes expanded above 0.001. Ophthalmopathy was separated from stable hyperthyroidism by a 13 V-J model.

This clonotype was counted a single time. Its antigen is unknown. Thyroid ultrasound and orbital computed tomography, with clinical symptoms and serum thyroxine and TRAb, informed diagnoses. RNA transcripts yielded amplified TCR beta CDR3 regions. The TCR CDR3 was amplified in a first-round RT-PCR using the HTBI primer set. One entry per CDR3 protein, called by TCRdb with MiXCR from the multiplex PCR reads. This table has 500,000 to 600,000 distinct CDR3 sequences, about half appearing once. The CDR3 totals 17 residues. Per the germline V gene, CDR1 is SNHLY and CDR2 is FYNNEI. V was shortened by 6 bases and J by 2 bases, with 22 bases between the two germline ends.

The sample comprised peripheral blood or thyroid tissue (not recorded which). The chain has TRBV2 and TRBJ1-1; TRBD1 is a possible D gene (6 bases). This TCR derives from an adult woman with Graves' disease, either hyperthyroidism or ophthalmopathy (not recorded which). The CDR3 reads CASRGQGRSNPNTEAFF. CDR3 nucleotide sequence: TGTGCCAGCAGGGGCCAGGGGCGATCAAACCCTAACACTGAAGCTTTCTTT.